This TCR beta chain was profiled in a study of blood T cell repertoires in COVID-19. Per germline, CDR1 LNHDA and CDR2 SQIVND (reference sequence). The V end was cut by 5 bases, the J end by 11 bases, with 15 bases between. The CDR3 is made up of 12 amino acids. In the source study's methods: Reference gene primer amplification gave estimated nucleated cell counts. Measured with immunoSEQ multiplex PCR; TCRdb has only the in-frame clones, and not every one. V and J calls and clone size come straight from that table; D and trimming were deduced from the DNA. The sample lists under 200,000 clones; around 82% were seen once.

The specimen was PBMCs or T cells enriched from blood (not recorded which). This chain joins TRBV19 and TRBJ1-1; D ambiguous. This clonotype originated in a woman in her sixties with acute COVID-19. This CDR3 is CASSPLSAGAFF. In nucleotides, the CDR3 is TGTGCCAGTAGTCCTTTAAGCGCTGGGGCTTTCTTT.